This T cell receptor (beta chain) was captured in a study of graft-versus-host responses after intestinal transplantation. Broader study findings: Marrow from the recipient contained GvH clones, some of which had appeared first in ileum or blood.

Germline V CDR1 and CDR2: MDHEN, SYDVKM. After removal of 1 base from V and 4 bases from J, the junction contained 9 bases not matched to a gene. The CDR3 consists of 17 residues. Comments on this clone: Its antigen is still unknown.

Here immunoSEQ multiplex PCR was the method, and the copy in TCRdb shows in-frame clones only, minus some. Here the sample spans fewer than 65,000 clones, 89% being singletons. The receptor comes from a human donor who was the organ donor for an intestinal transplant. The sequencing here drew on unstimulated CD4+ T cells sorted from spleen or lymph node cells, taken before transplant. J is TRBJ1-2 and V is TRBV28, with TRBD1 matching over 10 bases. Written as DNA, the CDR3 is TGTGCCAGCAGTTTATTCCACCGGGGACAGGGGTTCTATGGCTACACCTTC. It encodes CASSLFHRGQGFYGYTF.